A single T cell receptor beta chain is shown here with its context. Its antigen is unknown. No much larger clonotype is one base removed from it; base qualities were not supplied. A distance of 14 bases separates the germline ends of V and J, which lose 4 bases and 0 bases respectively. The CDR3 sequence holds 15 residues, the cysteine and phenylalanine included. Here the CDR3 DNA is all that survives: 45 bases in frame from base 1. The germline V gene supplies CDR1 SGHRS and CDR2 YFSETQ. Sequencing was carried out with an Illumina NovaSeq 6000. Using 5'RACE with constant-segment primers, TCRalpha and TCRbeta cDNA libraries were constructed, with sample barcodes and unique molecular identifiers added in the process. RNA was extracted from every sample with Trizol reagent. Libraries were amplified in two PCR steps, with a second sample barcode and Illumina TruSeq adapters added in the second step. Sequencing of libraries was performed on an Illumina NovaSeq with 2 x 150 bp paired-end reads. Per the source publication's procedure: The reads were demultiplexed and collapsed into UMI-guided consensus sequences using migec v1.2.7. Using mixcr v2.1.11, the UMI consensuses were aligned to TRA and TRB V and J templates and assembled into clonotypes. A clonotype was counted as expanded or contracted only if both edgeR and NoisET called the change significant, with noise models trained on biological replicates. For edgeR calls, the thresholds were a false discovery rate-adjusted p below 0.01 and a log2 fold-change of 1. As an exploratory analysis of dynamics, max-normalized trajectories of the 1000 most abundant clonotypes were examined by PCA with hierarchical clustering. Each responding clone was given a CD4 or CD8 phenotype based on the CD4+ and CD8+ repertoires, which had been sequenced separately. TCRdb reran the public reads through fastp at Q25 and MiXCR, keeping productive beta chains. Here each entry gathers all rows of one CDR3 protein and keeps the most common genes and DNA. Here the V and J calls rest on TCRdb's processing, not on the authors' analysis. Counted in this sample were approximately 300,000 distinct CDR3 sequences; about 15% of them appeared once. The biggest ten clones account for around 23% of the sample.

PBMCs were isolated by Ficoll-Paque density gradient centrifugation. These data are taken from a study of T-cell memory formation after mild COVID-19 (dated by TCRdb to the early 2020s). About the investigation overall: Most TCR sequence clusters were specific to one of the two donors. In a couple of donors, T-cell clones that expanded and contracted after mild COVID-19 were tracked by sequencing TCRalpha and TCRbeta repertoires over time. The cohort comprised two young, previously healthy adult volunteers, one female and one male.

The study at large found these results: Only a couple of mild cases were covered by the study, and larger cohorts that include severe cases with pre-infection samples were considered necessary. Whether the second-wave clones peaking on day 37 were SARS-CoV-2 specific was not confirmed. Contracting CD4+ clones were located mainly in the CM and EM memory subsets, whereas CD8+ clones were found to be enriched in EMRA. Some responding clones were detected in pre-infection memory, which suggested that pre-existing cross-reactive memory T cells had joined the SARS-CoV-2 response. Balanced CD4/CD8 phenotypes were observed for clones contracting from day 15 to 85, whereas a bias towards CD4+ was observed for a second wave of clones expanding from day 15 to 37.

This receptor was identified in a man aged 18-30 years who had mild COVID-19 (a few samples of this study predate the infection). The sample titles of this study are shuffled in the database, so cell type and time point are left out; the donor was told from shared clones. Sequencing used PBMCs or a T cell subset sorted from them (not recorded which). In this chain, TRBV5-1 is recombined with TRBJ2-7; matching of 5 bases hints at TRBD2 as the D gene. In nucleotides, the sequence is TGCGCCAGCAGCACCGGACTGACACACTCCTACGAGCAGTACTTC. This gives the protein CASSTGLTHSYEQYF.